Sequencing of this T cell receptor (beta chain) was carried out in a study of T cell responses to AZD1222 COVID-19 vaccine (dated by TCRdb to the early 2020s). About the full investigation: TCR sequencing was performed for roughly 240 trial participants, of whom 200 to 220 were given two doses of AZD1222 and around 25 were given two doses of MenACWY control vaccine. Trial participants were enrolled by age into 18-55, 56-69 and 70-plus year subgroups, with approximately 150, 30 and 60 TCR-sequenced participants respectively.

On this clone: Its specific antigen is unknown. No base quality values were provided; no much bigger clone lies one nucleotide off.

The time point tag for this specimen amounts to: baseline before first vaccination. The treatment or condition label corresponds to: meningococcal conjugate vaccine given as trial control. Samples from vaccinated people were obtained from the UK trials COV001 and COV002, which included a single-blind randomized controlled phase 2/3 trial of AZD1222 (ChAdOx1 nCoV-19) in healthy adults. For TCRbeta chain sequencing, PBMC samples were collected from trial participants at day 0 and at day 28 after the second dose. The CDR3 regions of human TCRbeta chains were analyzed by immunosequencing. In the authors' own workflow: Repertoire TCRs were checked for matches against a reference library of SARS-CoV-2-specific TCRs that had been generated using the MIRA antigen-specificity platform. Breadth was defined as the fraction of unique TCRs that were SARS-CoV-2-associated. Depth was defined as the fraction of total T cells that were SARS-CoV-2-associated. Using the MIRA data, each spike-specific TCR was mapped to the spike region that the TCR reacts to and placed in a CD4 or CD8 class. Log10-transformed breadth and depth values were compared by one-way ANOVA with Sidak's multiple comparisons tests. Drawn from immuneACCESS, this table holds only the in-frame rearrangements with V and J called that TCRdb kept. Clones are partly lost; checked studies trace under half to an unresolved V gene and leave the rest unexplained. V, J and clone size reflect that table, while D and trimming were determined from the DNA. For this sample there are 200,000 or so clones; over 70% appear just once. The leading ten clones occupy less than 3% of the sample.

The research as a whole found: Vaccine-associated CD4 TCRs spanned the whole spike protein, with dominant responses in regions 160-218 and 743-854. Because no day 14 peak-response samples were available, the repertoires could be characterized only after the peak T cell response. Most participants were white British and females outnumbered males, and the authors suggested that clonal diversity may have been underestimated. The 56-69-year group was small, and its depth increase did not reach significance, likely because of low power. Reportedly, close to half of the unique spike-specific TCRs recognized epitopes lying outside the regions that are mutated in the B.1.351 and B.1.1.7 variants. Conclusions about previously exposed vaccinees are limited because only five or six AZD1222 recipients were SARS-CoV-2 seropositive at baseline. After two AZD1222 doses, both the breadth and the depth of spike-specific TCRs were significantly higher than at day 0 and than in MenACWY recipients.

According to the germline V gene (reference sequence), CDR1 reads SGHNT and CDR2 reads YYREEE. The CDR3 measures 14 amino acids from cysteine to phenylalanine. The CDR3 DNA has 42 bases and is translated from base 1. The junction carries 7 bases between V and J, which are trimmed by 1 base and 2 bases respectively. Sequencing was performed on peripheral blood, taken on day 0 of MenACWY control vaccination. The TCR comes from an adult in good health. The chain is made from TRBV5-4 and TRBJ1-3; TRBD1 is perhaps the D gene, given 6 matching bases. The bases read TGTGCCAGCAGCTTGTCAGGGGCTGGAAACACCATATATTTT. This is translated as CASSLSGAGNTIYF.